This TCR beta chain comes out of a study of blood T cell repertoires in COVID-19 (dated by TCRdb to between 2020 and 2021). Study-wide context: The collaborator samples originated in the United States, Italy and Spain and spanned the acute and convalescent phases of COVID-19. Sample metadata almost always included a de-identified subject ID, COVID-19 status, age in years and sex. Samples were obtained from the ongoing ImmuneRACE study (first 160 participants) and from over 1,000 subjects provided by 6 global collaborators. Where HLA class I and class II types were available, the types were taken from metadata supplied by the sample provider, not from assay-based typing. The repertoires were released in a freely available public database intended as a resource for research on the immune response to SARS-CoV-2. Subjects who had been exposed to COVID-19, were actively infected with it, or had recovered from it provided the deeply sampled blood TCRbeta repertoires that made up the dataset. The material from the prospective study consisted of cDNA or gDNA derived from T cells, B-cell-depleted T cells, or PBMCs.

Participants in the prospective study were enrolled through a virtual design, were aged roughly 18 to 100 years, and lived in under 25 United States geographic areas. In the prospective study, cohorts were assigned on the basis of participant-reported clinical history obtained from a screening survey and a study questionnaire. Recovered participants in ImmuneRACE Cohort 3 were defined as having two consecutive negative NP/OP PCR tests, clearance from a healthcare professional, or resolution of symptoms. Mobile phlebotomists in the prospective study collected whole blood, serum and a nasopharyngeal or oropharyngeal swab from every participant. Prospective study participants could optionally give additional blood draws and questionnaires over an approximately two-month period. Before DNA extraction, blood samples from the prospective study were shipped at room temperature or frozen. Study-wide findings and limitations: The quantity of clinical and demographic metadata differed by source and by participant and was supplied without curation.

TCRbeta CDR3 regions were amplified from genomic DNA using the immunoSEQ Assay, a bias-controlled multiplex PCR. In the original analysis: Within the assay, amplification of reference gene primers was used to estimate how many nucleated cells each sample contained. To quantify the absolute abundance of each unique TCRbeta CDR3 rearrangement, sequence reads were collapsed and filtered. For each sample, productive Simpson clonality was calculated by taking the square root of Simpson's diversity index across productive rearrangements. In its TCRdb copy, this immuneACCESS table keeps in-frame sequences only and misses some clones. Where compared with another copy, unresolved V genes explain less than half of these, and the others have no known cause. V and J calls and clone size follow that table, whereas D and trimming were derived from the DNA. Recorded for this sample are just over 300,000 clones; about nine tenths of them occurred a single time. The ten largest make up about 4% of the sample.

About this clone itself: This clone's antigen is unknown. No clone much larger than this one lies a single base away; base qualities are absent.

The germline V gene (reference sequence) specifies GTSNPN as CDR1 and SVGIG as CDR2. The V end loses 4 bases and the J end loses 2 bases, and a stretch of 8 bases separates them. From cysteine to phenylalanine, the CDR3 is 12 amino acids long. Left in the record is the CDR3 DNA by itself, 36 bases read in frame from the first base. This sequence originates from a man aged 25-40 years who had recovered from COVID-19. Material: PBMCs or T cells enriched from blood (not recorded which). The chain employs TRBV30 and TRBJ1-2; 5 matching bases give a weak D call of TRBD1. For the CDR3, the sequence is CAWTKGNYGYTF. The nucleotides read TGTGCCTGGACTAAGGGGAACTATGGCTACACCTTC.